The 19 T cell receptor beta chains given below trace back to one sample, sequenced in a study of T cells in Graves' hyperthyroidism and ophthalmopathy. The TCR beta CDR3 regions underwent amplification using RNA transcripts as the source. Initially, a first-round RT-PCR of the TCR CDR3 employed the HTBI primer set. From the multiplex PCR reads, TCRdb called clonotypes with MiXCR, one entry per CDR3 protein. The profile shows about 560,000 distinct CDR3 sequences, over 15% of them singletons. The material sequenced was blood. The receptors were gathered from a woman aged 18-29 years with Graves' hyperthyroidism.

The genes are TRBV3-1 and TRBJ1-1, with 7 bases aligning to TRBD1. In germline, CDR1 is LGHDT, CDR2 YNNKEL (reference sequence). Losses at the gene ends were 2 bases for V and 6 bases for J; bases not matched to a gene: 12. CDR3 length equals 16 residues. The chain's CDR3 is CASSQILPTGISEAFF. The DNA for the CDR3 is TGTGCCAGCAGCCAAATACTACCGACAGGGATCTCTGAAGCTTTCTTT.

On this clonotype itself: One end of the junction varies from germline; a read error may be responsible. The chain links TRBV7-9 to TRBJ1-2; perhaps TRBD1 as D (5 bases). The CDR3 is 14 amino acids. CDR1 SEHNR and CDR2 FQNEAQ come from the germline V gene (reference sequence). The CDR3 sequence is CASSLVGGSQGYTF. The DNA of the CDR3 is TGTGCCAGCAGTTTAGTCGGGGGGTCTCAGGGCTACACCTTC.

The rearrangement links TRBV10-1 to TRBJ2-3, with 7 bases matching TRBD2. This CDR3 has 14 amino acids. J lost 4 bases, V lost 5 bases, and 6 bases had no gene match. CDR1 is WNHNN, CDR2 SYGVQD, per germline (reference sequence). As DNA, the CDR3 is TGCGCCAGCAGTAACGTAGCGGGCGCAGATACGCAGTATTTT. This codes for CASSNVAGADTQYF.

This clonotype has just a few counts. A much larger clone lies one base from this, so it may be a read error. The chain uses TRBV7-9 and TRBJ2-2, with TRBD1 identical over 7 bases. CDR3 length: 15 amino acids. Per germline, CDR1 SEHNR and CDR2 FQNEAQ (reference sequence). V shed 6 bases and J 1 base; nucleotides not matched to a gene: 5. CDR3 amino acids: CASSPGTVNTGELFF. For the CDR3, the DNA is TGTGCCAGCAGTCCCGGGACAGTGAACACCGGGGAGCTGTTTTTT.

This clonotype has at least ten counts. The chain links TRBV4-3 to TRBJ1-2; D ambiguous. The CDR3 is 14 residues long. The V gene lost 0 bases and the J gene lost 4 bases, with 9 bases spanning the gap. Germline V gene sequence: CDR1 LGHNA, CDR2 YSLEER. Here the CDR3 reads CASSQDRFGYGYTF. CDR3 nucleotides: TGCGCCAGCAGCCAAGACAGGTTCGGCTATGGCTACACCTTC.

This clonotype was seen a handful of times. The missing conserved phenylalanine or tryptophan at the end of this CDR3 makes a read error likely. The chain is built from TRBV27 and TRBJ1-2, with TRBD1 as a possible D gene (6 bases). V was trimmed by 6 bases and J by 0 bases, leaving 11 bases between them. From germline, CDR1 is MNHEY and CDR2 SMNVEV (reference sequence). The CDR3 sequence is 14 residues long. CDR3 DNA: TGTGCCAGCAGACAACAGGGCTCTAACTATGGCTACACCCTC. Protein: CASRQQGSNYGYTL.

This clonotype occurred many times. The chain has TRBV12-3 or TRBV12-4 and TRBJ2-5; 10 nucleotides agree with TRBD1. There are 14 residues in the CDR3. Trimming at V came to 5 bases and at J to 4 bases, leaving 4 bases not matched to a gene. The CDR3 bases are TGTGCCAGCAGTACCCGACAGGGGGCAGAGACCCAGTACTTC. As protein: CASSTRQGAETQYF.

This chain uses TRBV5-4 with TRBJ2-2; D unclear. CDR1 and CDR2 (germline): SGHNT, YYREEE (reference sequence). This CDR3 has 15 amino acids. Trimming pared 1 base from V and 4 bases from J, leaving 11 bases between. CDR3 sequence reads: CASSLSAWATGELFF. In nucleotides, the CDR3 is TGTGCCAGCAGCTTGTCGGCGTGGGCCACCGGGGAGCTGTTTTTT.

This clonotype has ten or more counts. The CDR3 spells CASSFSLGYQETQYF. In DNA form, the CDR3 reads TGTGCCAGCAGTTTCAGTCTGGGATACCAAGAGACCCAGTACTTC. V and J are TRBV12-3 or TRBV12-4 and TRBJ2-5; no firm D call. V dropped 3 bases and J dropped 0 bases, with 11 bases sitting between them. The CDR3 has 15 amino acids.

This clonotype was picked up many times. For the CDR3, the DNA is TGTGCCAGCAGCCCGGGTCAACCGAACACCGGGGAGCTGTTTTTT. This translates into CASSPGQPNTGELFF. The genes are TRBV7-9 and TRBJ2-2, with D unresolved. The V end was cut by 5 bases, the J end by 0 bases, with 10 bases between. Germline V CDR1 and CDR2: SEHNR, FQNEAQ (reference sequence). The CDR3 totals 15 residues.

This clonotype has ten or more counts. The genes are TRBV7-2 and TRBJ2-7; TRBD1 matches at 7 bases. V lost 0 bases to trimming and J lost 1 base; unmatched junction nucleotides: 6. Germline CDR1 and CDR2: SGHTA and FQGNSA. The CDR3 runs 16 residues. CDR3 residues: CASSLAKQGWSYEQYF. Written as DNA, the CDR3 is TGTGCCAGCAGCTTAGCGAAACAGGGGTGGTCCTACGAGCAGTACTTC.

This sequence joins TRBV7-8 and TRBJ1-4; D is undetermined. V was trimmed by 1 base and J by 3 bases, leaving 6 bases between them. This CDR3 is 14 amino acids long. CDR1 is SGHVS, CDR2 FQNEAQ, per germline. CDR3 nucleotides: TGTGCCAGCAGCTTAGTGGCGGCTAATGAAAAACTGTTTTTT. Its translation: CASSLVAANEKLFF.

This chain joins TRBV20-1 and TRBJ2-3; D is unclear. CDR3 length: 15 amino acids. The ends were cut back, 3 bases at V and 4 bases at J, with 17 bases in the middle. Looked up from germline, CDR1 is DFQATT and CDR2 is SNEGSKA (reference sequence). As DNA, the CDR3 is TGCAGTGCTAGGTGGTCCCCGGGTTCGGCAGATACGCAGTATTTT. This gives the protein CSARWSPGSADTQYF.

The chain employs TRBV20-1 and TRBJ1-4; tentatively, D is TRBD1 (6 bases). The ends were cut back, 7 bases at V and 8 bases at J, with 14 bases in the middle. The CDR3 has 12 amino acids. The V gene's germline CDR1 is DFQATT and CDR2 SNEGSKA (reference sequence). The CDR3 DNA sequence: TGCAGTGTCCGGGGGCGCGGAGAAAAACTGTTTTTT. Encoded protein: CSVRGRGEKLFF.

This clonotype was picked up many times. V usage is TRBV20-1 and J usage is TRBJ1-4; TRBD1 matches at 9 bases. The junction had 4 bases not matched to a gene; V was cut back by 7 bases and J by 4 bases. Germline V gene data show CDR1 as DFQATT and CDR2 as SNEGSKA (reference sequence). The CDR3 has 13 amino acids. CDR3 amino acids: CSVETGGNEKLFF. The CDR3 bases are TGCAGTGTCGAGACAGGGGGTAATGAAAAACTGTTTTTT.

At least ten counts were recorded for this clonotype. The rearrangement uses TRBV28 and TRBJ2-1; 10 bases are shared with TRBD2. CDR3 length equals 15 residues. Germline-derived CDR1 and CDR2 are MDHEN and SYDVKM. After removal of 2 bases from V and 6 bases from J, the junction contained 4 bases not matched to a gene. CDR3 DNA: TGTGCCAGCAGTTTAGTTAGCGGGAGGTCCAATGAGCAGTTCTTC. It yields the protein CASSLVSGRSNEQFF. The full variable domain, in which reference TRBV28 and TRBJ2-1 provide the parts outside the CDR3, is DVKVTQSSRYLVKRTGEKVFLECVQDMDHENMFWYRQDPGLGLRLIYFSYDVKMKEKGDIPEGYSVSREKKERFSLILESASTNQTSMYLCASSLVSGRSNEQFFGPGTRLTVL.

The rearrangement links TRBV4-3 to TRBJ2-3; 7 positions match TRBD2. Germline CDR1 is LGHNA and CDR2 is YSLEER. J was trimmed by 1 base and V by 5 bases; bases with no gene match: 9. The CDR3 is made up of 16 amino acids. The DNA of the CDR3 is TGCGCCAGCAGCGAAGGAACTAGCGAGGGCACAGATACGCAGTATTTT. Its translation: CASSEGTSEGTDTQYF.

In the case of this clonotype: This may be a read error, as it is one base from a much larger clone. This chain links TRBV6-9 with TRBJ2-5; a possible D gene is TRBD2 (5 bases). Per the germline V gene, CDR1 is MNHGY and CDR2 is SVAAGI. This CDR3 is built from 11 residues. The chain's CDR3 is CVSSYGKHQYF. DNA of the CDR3: TGTGTCAGCAGTTACGGGAAACACCAGTACTTC.

This clonotype was seen at least ten times. J is TRBJ1-2 and V is TRBV6-1, with TRBD1 identical over 12 bases. The CDR3 is made up of 17 amino acids. Germline V CDR1 and CDR2: MNHNS, SASEGT. V gave up 5 bases and J gave up 7 bases; unmatched junction bases: 14. The chain's CDR3 is CASSPVRGQGAESGYTF. The CDR3 region has the DNA TGTGCCAGCAGTCCGGTGCGGGGACAGGGGGCCGAGAGTGGCTACACCTTC.